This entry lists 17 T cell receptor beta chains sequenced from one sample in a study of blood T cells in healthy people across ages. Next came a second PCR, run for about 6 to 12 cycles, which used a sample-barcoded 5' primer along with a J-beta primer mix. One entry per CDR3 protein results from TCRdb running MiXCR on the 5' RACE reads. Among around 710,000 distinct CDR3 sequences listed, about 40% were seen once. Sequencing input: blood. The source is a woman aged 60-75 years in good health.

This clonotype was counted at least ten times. The CDR3 nucleotides read TGCGCCAGCAGCCAGGCACAGGGGACGGGTTTGGAGACCCAGTACTTC. This encodes CASSQAQGTGLETQYF. The rearrangement links TRBV4-3 to TRBJ2-5; 7 nucleotides agree with TRBD1. Per germline, CDR1 LGHNA and CDR2 YSLEER. The CDR3 runs 16 residues. V dropped 3 bases and J dropped 5; count of bases not matched to a gene: 12.

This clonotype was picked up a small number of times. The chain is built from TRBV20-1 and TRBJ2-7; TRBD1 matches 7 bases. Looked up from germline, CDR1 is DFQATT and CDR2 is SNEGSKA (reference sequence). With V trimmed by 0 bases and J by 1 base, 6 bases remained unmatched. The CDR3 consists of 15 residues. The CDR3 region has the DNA TGCAGTGCTAGAGAAGCCAGGGGGTTTTCCTACGAGCAGTACTTC. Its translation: CSAREARGFSYEQYF.

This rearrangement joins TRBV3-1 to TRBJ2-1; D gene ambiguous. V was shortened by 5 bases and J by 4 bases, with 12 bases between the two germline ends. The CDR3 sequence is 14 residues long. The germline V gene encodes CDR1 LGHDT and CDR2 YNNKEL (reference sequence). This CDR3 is CASSFGPRYNEQFF. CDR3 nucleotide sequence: TGTGCCAGCAGCTTCGGGCCCCGGTACAATGAGCAGTTCTTC.

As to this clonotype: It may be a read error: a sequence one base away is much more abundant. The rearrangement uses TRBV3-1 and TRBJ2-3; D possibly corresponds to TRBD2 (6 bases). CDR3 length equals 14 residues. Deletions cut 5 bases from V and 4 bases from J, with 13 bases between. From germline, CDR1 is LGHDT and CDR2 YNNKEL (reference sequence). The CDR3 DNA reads TGTGCCAGCAGCGGCGGGATCCTCGCAGATACGCAGTATTTT. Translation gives CASSGGILADTQYF.

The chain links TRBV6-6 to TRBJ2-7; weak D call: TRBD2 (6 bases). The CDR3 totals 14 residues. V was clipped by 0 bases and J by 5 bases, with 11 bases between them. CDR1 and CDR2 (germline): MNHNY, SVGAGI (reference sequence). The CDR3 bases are TGTGCCAGCAGTTACTCGTCGGGGGATCACGAGCAGTACTTC. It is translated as CASSYSSGDHEQYF.

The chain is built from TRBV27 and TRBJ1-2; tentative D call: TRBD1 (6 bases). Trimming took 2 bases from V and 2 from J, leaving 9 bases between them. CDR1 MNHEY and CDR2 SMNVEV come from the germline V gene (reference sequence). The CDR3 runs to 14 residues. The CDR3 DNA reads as TGTGCCAGCAGTTTAGCAGGACAGAACTATGGCTACACCTTC. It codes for CASSLAGQNYGYTF.

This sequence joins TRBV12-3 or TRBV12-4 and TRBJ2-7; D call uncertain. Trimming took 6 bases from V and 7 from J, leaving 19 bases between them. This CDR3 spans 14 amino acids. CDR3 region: CASSRLGRFVEQYF. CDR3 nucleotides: TGTGCCAGCAGCCGACTGGGTAGGTTCGTTGAGCAGTACTTC.

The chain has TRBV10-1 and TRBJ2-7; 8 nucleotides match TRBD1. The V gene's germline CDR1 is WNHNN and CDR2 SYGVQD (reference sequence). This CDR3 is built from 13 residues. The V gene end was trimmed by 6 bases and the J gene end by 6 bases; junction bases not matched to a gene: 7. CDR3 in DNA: TGCGCCAGCAGCAGGACAGGGCTGGGCGAGCAGTACTTC. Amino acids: CASSRTGLGEQYF.

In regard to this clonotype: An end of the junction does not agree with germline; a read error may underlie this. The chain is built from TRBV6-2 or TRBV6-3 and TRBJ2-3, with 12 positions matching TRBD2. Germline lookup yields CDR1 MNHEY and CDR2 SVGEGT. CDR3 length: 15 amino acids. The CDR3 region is CASSPGLAGTDMQYF. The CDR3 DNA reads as TGTGCCAGCAGTCCCGGACTAGCGGGGACAGATATGCAGTATTTT.

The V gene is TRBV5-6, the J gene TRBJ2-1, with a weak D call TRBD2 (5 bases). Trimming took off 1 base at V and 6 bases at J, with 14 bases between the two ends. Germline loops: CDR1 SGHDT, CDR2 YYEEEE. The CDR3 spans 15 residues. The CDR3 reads CASSLFGSGSNEQFF. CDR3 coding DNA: TGTGCCAGCAGCTTGTTCGGGTCGGGGTCCAATGAGCAGTTCTTC.

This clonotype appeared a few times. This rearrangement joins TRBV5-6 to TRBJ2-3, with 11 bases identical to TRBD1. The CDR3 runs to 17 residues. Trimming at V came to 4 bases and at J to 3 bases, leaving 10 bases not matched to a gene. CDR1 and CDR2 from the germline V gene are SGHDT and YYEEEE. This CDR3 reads CASSRSGQGVVTDTQYF. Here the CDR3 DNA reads TGTGCCAGCAGCCGATCGGGACAGGGGGTTGTGACAGATACGCAGTATTTT. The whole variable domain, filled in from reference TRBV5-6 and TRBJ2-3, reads DAGVTQSPTHLIKTRGQQVTLRCSPKSGHDTVSWYQQALGQGPQFIFQYYEEEERQRGNFPDRFSGHQFPNYSSELNVNALLLGDSALYLCASSRSGQGVVTDTQYFGPGTRLTVL.

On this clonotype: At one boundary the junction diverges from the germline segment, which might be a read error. The CDR3 reads CDSSQNGGGRYQETQYF. CDR3 nucleotides: TGTGACAGCAGCCAAAATGGGGGCGGCCGGTACCAAGAGACCCAGTACTTC. The chain links TRBV7-2 to TRBJ2-5, with TRBD1 as a possible D gene (6 bases). From germline, CDR1 is SGHTA and CDR2 FQGNSA. The CDR3 has 17 residues.

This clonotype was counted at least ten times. CDR3 region: CASSLNRENYEQYF. The CDR3 nucleotides are TGTGCCAGCAGCTTAAATCGGGAGAACTACGAGCAGTACTTC. V and J are TRBV7-2 and TRBJ2-7; possibly TRBD2 for D (6 bases). Germline-derived CDR1 and CDR2 are SGHTA and FQGNSA. This CDR3 region has 14 residues. The V end lost 2 bases, the J end lost 3 bases, and 11 bases lay between the germline ends.

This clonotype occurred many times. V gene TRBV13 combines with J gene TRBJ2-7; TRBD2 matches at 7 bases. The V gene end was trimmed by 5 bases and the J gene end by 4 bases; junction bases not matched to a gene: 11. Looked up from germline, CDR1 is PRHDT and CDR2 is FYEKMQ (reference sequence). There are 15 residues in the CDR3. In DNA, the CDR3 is TGTGCCAGCAGCGCGAGGGGCGGGGGTACGTACGAGCAGTACTTC. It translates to CASSARGGGTYEQYF.

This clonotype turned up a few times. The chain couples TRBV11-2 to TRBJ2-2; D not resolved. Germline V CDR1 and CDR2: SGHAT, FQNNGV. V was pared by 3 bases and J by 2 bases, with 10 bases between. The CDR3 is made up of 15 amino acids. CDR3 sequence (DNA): TGTGCCAGCAGCTTGGACGGAATTAACACCGGGGAGCTGTTTTTT. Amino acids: CASSLDGINTGELFF.

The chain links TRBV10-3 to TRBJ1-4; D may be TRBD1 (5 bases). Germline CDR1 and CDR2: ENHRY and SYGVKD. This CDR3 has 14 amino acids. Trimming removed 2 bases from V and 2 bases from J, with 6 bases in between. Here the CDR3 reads CAISERGTNEKLFF. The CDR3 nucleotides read TGTGCCATCAGTGAGCGGGGGACTAATGAAAAACTGTTTTTT.

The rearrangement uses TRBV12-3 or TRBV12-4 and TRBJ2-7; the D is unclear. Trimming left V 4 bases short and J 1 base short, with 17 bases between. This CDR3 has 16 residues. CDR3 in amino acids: CASSWDNGSGSYEQYF. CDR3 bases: TGTGCCAGCAGTTGGGATAATGGCTCTGGGTCCTACGAGCAGTACTTC.